This T cell receptor (beta chain) is drawn from a study of breast tumors, draining lymph nodes, adjacent tissues. General study results and limits: Tumor repertoires ranked between lymph nodes and nontumor tissue in diversity, with V and J gene preferences. The data were judged consistent with most tumor T cells coming from lymph node and expanding in tumor. That most tumor T cells come from lymph nodes remained unproven. Compared with basal-like, luminal-like tumors shared significantly more repertoire with nontumor tissue.

MiXCR, applied by TCRdb to the multiplex PCR reads, yields one record per CDR3 protein. The table includes 200,000 or so distinct CDR3 sequences, around 29% detected once. The CDR3 has 16 residues. The germline V gene encodes CDR1 SGHAT and CDR2 FQNNGV. Germline trimming cut 2 bases from V and 6 bases from J; bases unmatched to any gene: 9. Breast cancer patients provided tissue from their axillary draining lymph nodes. On this clonotype: What it binds is not known.

This sequence joins TRBV11-2 and TRBJ2-2, with 7 bases fitting TRBD1. The sequenced sample was axillary lymph node tissue. The origin of this receptor is a female donor with breast cancer. Some clones in this sample may be carry-over from other donors' samples. The CDR3 region is CASSLRFDRVAGELFF. The CDR3 region has the DNA TGTGCCAGCAGCTTACGATTCGACAGGGTAGCCGGGGAGCTGTTTTTT.